This T cell receptor beta chain is drawn from a study of CD4 T cells in relation to SARS-CoV-2 and coronaviruses. The sample holds a few counts of this clone. The antigen is undetermined. Study observations and caveats: This crossreactivity analysis covered spike protein alone, no other viral proteins.

Trimming stripped 7 bases from V and 0 bases from J, with 10 bases between. Germline assignment: CDR1 ENHRY and CDR2 SYGVKD. There are 15 residues in the CDR3. Measured with immunoSEQ multiplex PCR; TCRdb has only the in-frame clones, and not every one. The table shows 29,000 or so clones, with around 84% occurring only once. CD4+ T cells from unexposed donors were obtained before the COVID-19 pandemic (2011-2018). CD4+ T cells were isolated from the cells after around 9 days of culture. Sequences were obtained from CD4+ T cells from PBMCs, cultured in vitro. The chain links TRBV10-3 to TRBJ2-6; D call uncertain. The receptor was derived from a human donor in good health. CDR3 protein: CAIMDPHSGANVLTF. The CDR3 bases are TGTGCCATCATGGACCCGCACTCTGGGGCCAACGTCCTGACTTTC.